Described below is a single TCR beta chain sequence and its context. The CDR3 sequence is 15 residues long. The V end lost 0 bases, the J end lost 1 base, and 11 bases lay between the germline ends. CDR1 and CDR2 (germline): SGHRS, YFSETQ. The data are from a study of T-cell memory formation after mild COVID-19. Study summary: In these data, TCR clusters were largely donor specific.

Sample barcodes and UMIs were carried by the TCR alpha and TCR beta cDNA libraries that 5'RACE generated with constant-segment primers. TCRdb independently ran MiXCR on the 5' RACE reads; one entry per CDR3 protein. The repertoire consists of hundreds of thousands of distinct CDR3 sequences, with approximately 15% occurring once and the leading ten covering 20% to 25%. The TCR sequence derives from a man between 18 and 29 years old who had mild COVID-19 (a few samples of this study predate the infection). Cell type and time point are not known. The chain has TRBV5-1 and TRBJ2-7; D might be TRBD1 or TRBD2, each matching 6 bases. Sample: PBMCs or a T cell subset sorted from them (not recorded which). CDR3 protein: CASSLDPGASYEQYF. The DNA for the CDR3 is TGCGCCAGCAGCTTGGATCCGGGGGCGTCCTACGAGCAGTACTTC. Full variable domain (remainder filled in from reference TRBV5-1 and TRBJ2-7): KAGVTQTPRYLIKTRGQQVTLSCSPISGHRSVSWYQQTPGQGLQFLFEYFSETQRNKGNFPGRFSGRQFSNSRSEMNVSTLELGDSALYLCASSLDPGASYEQYFGPGTRLTVT.